What follows are 19 T cell receptor beta chains derived from one specimen sequenced in a study of early T cells in non-severe SARS-CoV-2 infection. MiXCR, applied by TCRdb to the 5' RACE reads, yields one record per CDR3 protein. This sample carries 75,000 to 100,000 distinct CDR3 sequences, about 15% of them seen once, and the ten largest clones take 4.5% to 7%. Material for sequencing was whole blood. The receptors were gathered from an adult who was a healthcare worker with PCR-confirmed SARS-CoV-2 infection or an uninfected control (not recorded which).

This clonotype showed up just a few times. This chain uses TRBV7-8 with TRBJ2-1, with a tentative D call TRBD2 (5 bases). The V and J ends lost 3 bases and 2 bases respectively, with 14 bases between them. CDR3 size: 16 residues. Looked up from germline, CDR1 is SGHVS and CDR2 is FQNEAQ. The CDR3 spells CASSFGTRIPYNEQFF. CDR3 coding DNA: TGTGCCAGCAGCTTTGGTACTAGGATCCCCTACAATGAGCAGTTCTTC.

In this sample, this clonotype turned up a few times. The chain employs TRBV10-3 and TRBJ2-3; 7 positions agree with TRBD2. The ends lost 0 bases at V and 4 bases at J; junction bases unmatched: 7. Germline V gene lookup returns CDR1 ENHRY and CDR2 SYGVKD. The CDR3 is 16 amino acids. This CDR3 is CAISESAGVVADTQYF. CDR3 coding DNA: TGTGCCATCAGTGAGTCGGCGGGAGTAGTCGCAGATACGCAGTATTTT.

This clonotype was recorded at least ten times. The V gene is TRBV19, the J gene TRBJ1-6, with TRBD1 as a possible D gene (5 bases). Per the germline V gene, CDR1 is LNHDA and CDR2 is SQIVND (reference sequence). CDR3 size: 16 residues. Trimming pared 4 bases from V and 10 bases from J, leaving 20 bases between. CDR3 in amino acids: CASSNRDRSGGSPLHF. In DNA, the CDR3 is TGTGCCAGTAGTAACCGGGACCGCTCCGGAGGATCACCCCTCCACTTT.

V gene TRBV2 combines with J gene TRBJ2-3; 7 bases align to TRBD1. CDR3 length equals 14 residues. Germline V CDR1 and CDR2: SNHLY, FYNNEI. V was pared by 5 bases and J by 3 bases, with 5 bases of the junction left unmatched. The CDR3 nucleotides are TGTGCCAGCAGTCCCGGGACAGTTACAGATACGCAGTATTTT. It encodes CASSPGTVTDTQYF.

This clonotype was seen more than once but under ten times. The rearrangement joins TRBV11-3 to TRBJ2-1; possible D gene TRBD2, 6 bases. The V end lost 5 bases, the J end lost 3 bases, and 11 bases lay between the germline ends. The CDR3 runs 14 residues. Germline values: CDR1 SGHNT, CDR2 YENEEA. DNA of the CDR3: TGTGCCAGCAGCCCAGGGCGGGGCTACAATGAGCAGTTCTTC. Encoded protein: CASSPGRGYNEQFF.

The CDR3 DNA follows: TGTGCCAGCAGCTTCGGACCCGGGACATTGTCCTACGAGCAGTACTTC. The encoded protein is CASSFGPGTLSYEQYF. The chain joins TRBV5-5 to TRBJ2-7, with D perhaps matching TRBD1 (6 bases). The CDR3 loop spans 16 amino acids. The ends were cut back, 2 bases at V and 1 base at J, with 16 bases in the middle. Germline V lookup: CDR1 SGHKS, CDR2 YYEKEE (reference sequence). The full variable domain, its missing parts supplied by reference TRBV5-5 and TRBJ2-7, is DAGVTQSPTHLIKTRGQQVTLRCSPISGHKSVSWYQQVLGQGPQFIFQYYEKEERGRGNFPDRFSARQFPNYSSELNVNALLLGDSALYLCASSFGPGTLSYEQYFGPGTRLTVT.

V and J are TRBV10-3 and TRBJ2-1, with a possible D match to TRBD2 (5 bases). The V end was cut by 3 bases, the J end by 6 bases, with 18 bases between. The CDR3 is made up of 16 amino acids. Germline V gene data show CDR1 as ENHRY and CDR2 as SYGVKD. The CDR3 region is CAISDDISTRGNEQFF. CDR3 nucleotides: TGTGCCATCAGTGATGACATTTCGACCCGGGGCAATGAGCAGTTCTTC.

Ten or more counts support this clonotype. The chain employs TRBV11-2 and TRBJ2-1; D might be TRBD1 or TRBD2, each matching 5 bases. Between the trimmed V and J ends, which lost 2 bases and 5 bases, there was a span of 13 bases. The CDR3 totals 15 residues. Looked up from germline, CDR1 is SGHAT and CDR2 is FQNNGV. CDR3 nucleotides: TGTGCCAGCAGCTTAACTCCCGGGGCCAACAATGAGCAGTTCTTC. The encoded protein is CASSLTPGANNEQFF. The full variable domain, rest sourced from reference TRBV11-2 and TRBJ2-1, is EAGVAQSPRYKIIEKRQSVAFWCNPISGHATLYWYQQILGQGPKLLIQFQNNGVVDDSQLPKDRFSAERLKGVDSTLKIQPAKLEDSAVYLCASSLTPGANNEQFFGPGTRLTVL.

This chain connects TRBV11-2 to TRBJ2-5, with a weak D call TRBD1 (5 bases). CDR1 is SGHAT, CDR2 FQNNGV, per germline. The CDR3 consists of 15 residues. Trimming removed 2 bases from V and 5 bases from J, with 15 bases in between. CDR3 coding DNA: TGTGCCAGCAGCTTAACCCCTAAGGGGTGGGAGACCCAGTACTTC. Amino acids: CASSLTPKGWETQYF.

This clonotype occurred a few times. The chain recombines TRBV7-6 with TRBJ2-5, with unresolved D. The germline V and J ends were trimmed by 4 bases and 3 bases, with 9 bases remaining between them. Germline CDR1 is SGHVS and CDR2 is FNYEAQ. The CDR3 loop spans 13 amino acids. The CDR3 reads CASSSLVKETQYF. DNA of the CDR3: TGTGCCAGCAGCTCGCTAGTTAAAGAGACCCAGTACTTC.

This clonotype was picked up a small number of times. J is TRBJ1-6 and V is TRBV10-1; a weak D match, TRBD1 (6 bases). The CDR3 spans 13 residues. V shed 2 bases and J shed 10 bases, with 9 bases lying between them. Germline V lookup: CDR1 WNHNN, CDR2 SYGVQD (reference sequence). The DNA of the CDR3 is TGCGCCAGCAGTGAGGCAGGGGACTCACCCCTCCACTTT. Amino acids: CASSEAGDSPLHF.

This clonotype was seen a handful of times. For the CDR3, the DNA is TGCGCCAGCAGCCAAGATCTGGGACAGGGGGCGACTGGGGCCAACGTCCTGACTTTC. Its translation: CASSQDLGQGATGANVLTF. The chain uses TRBV4-3 and TRBJ2-6; 12 positions agree with TRBD1. The CDR3 runs 19 residues. Per germline, CDR1 LGHNA and CDR2 YSLEER. V gave up 0 bases and J gave up 2 bases; unmatched junction bases: 5.

This clonotype has a handful of counts. The genes are TRBV28 and TRBJ1-3; D unresolved. With 3 bases removed from V and 0 bases from J, the gap between germline ends came to 6 bases. The V gene's germline CDR1 is MDHEN and CDR2 SYDVKM. The CDR3 has 14 residues. This CDR3 reads CASSLGISGNTIYF. In DNA, the CDR3 is TGTGCCAGCAGTTTGGGGATCTCTGGAAACACCATATATTTT.

There are a few counts of this clonotype. The J gene is TRBJ2-7, the V gene TRBV6-5; TRBD2 agrees at 8 bases. CDR1 is MNHEY, CDR2 SVGAGI, per germline. This CDR3 is 16 amino acids long. Trimming at V came to 6 bases and at J to 0 bases, leaving 10 bases not matched to a gene. The CDR3 here is CASRPRTGTSSYEQYF. In DNA, the CDR3 is TGTGCCAGCAGACCAAGAACCGGGACTAGCTCCTACGAGCAGTACTTC.

V usage is TRBV20-1 and J usage is TRBJ2-4; 9 positions agree with TRBD2. CDR1 and CDR2 from the germline V gene are DFQATT and SNEGSKA (reference sequence). Unmatched junction bases numbered 5, after V lost 5 bases and J lost 9 bases. The CDR3 consists of 12 residues. This CDR3 reads CSAGGLAGIQYF. The CDR3 nucleotides are TGCAGTGCTGGGGGACTAGCCGGCATTCAGTACTTC.

The table lists this clonotype with many counts. The chain uses TRBV5-5 and TRBJ1-5; possible D gene TRBD1, 5 bases. CDR1 SGHKS and CDR2 YYEKEE come from the germline V gene (reference sequence). This CDR3 has 15 residues. V was cut by 0 bases and J by 5 bases, with 12 bases left in between. CDR3 amino acids: CASSLGGRDYQPQHF. The CDR3 bases are TGTGCCAGCAGCTTGGGAGGCAGGGATTATCAGCCCCAGCATTTT.

This clonotype occurred a few times. J is TRBJ2-5 and V is TRBV7-9; 7 nucleotides agree with TRBD1. V lost 5 bases to trimming and J lost 3 bases; unmatched junction nucleotides: 15. This CDR3 comprises 17 residues. CDR1 SEHNR and CDR2 FQNEAQ come from the germline V gene (reference sequence). CDR3: CASSRPFEGGLKETQYF. In DNA, the CDR3 is TGTGCCAGCAGCCGACCATTCGAAGGGGGCTTAAAAGAGACCCAGTACTTC.

This clonotype was seen a handful of times. This chain joins TRBV20-1 and TRBJ1-5; weak D call: TRBD1 (5 bases). The CDR3 consists of 12 residues. The V and J ends lost 4 bases and 2 bases respectively, with 6 bases between them. Germline-derived CDR1 and CDR2 are DFQATT and SNEGSKA (reference sequence). CDR3 region: CSAKQGNQPQHF. The DNA of the CDR3 is TGCAGTGCTAAACAGGGCAATCAGCCCCAGCATTTT.

At least ten counts were recorded for this clonotype. The chain carries TRBV15 and TRBJ2-5, with D possibly TRBD2 on 5 matching bases. CDR1 and CDR2 from the germline V gene are LNHNV and YYDKDF (reference sequence). The CDR3 covers 11 residues. With 5 bases removed from V and 5 bases from J, the gap between germline ends came to 6 bases. CDR3 amino acids: CATSPGETQYF. For the CDR3, the DNA is TGTGCCACCAGCCCGGGGGAGACCCAGTACTTC.